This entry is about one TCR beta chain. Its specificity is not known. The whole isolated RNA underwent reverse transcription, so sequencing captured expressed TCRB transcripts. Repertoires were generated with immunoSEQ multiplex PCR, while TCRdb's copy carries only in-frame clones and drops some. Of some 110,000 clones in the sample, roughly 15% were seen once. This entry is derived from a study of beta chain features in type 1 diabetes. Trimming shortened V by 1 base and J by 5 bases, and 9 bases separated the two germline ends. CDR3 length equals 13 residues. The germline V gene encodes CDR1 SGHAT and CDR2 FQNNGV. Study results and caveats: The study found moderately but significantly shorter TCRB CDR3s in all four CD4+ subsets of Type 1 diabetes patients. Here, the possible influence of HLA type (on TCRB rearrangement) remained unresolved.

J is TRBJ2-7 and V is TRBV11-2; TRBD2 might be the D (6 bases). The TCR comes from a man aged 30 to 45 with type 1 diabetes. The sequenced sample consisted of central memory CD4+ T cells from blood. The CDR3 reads CASSLVEGHEQYF. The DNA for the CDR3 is TGTGCCAGCAGCTTAGTGGAGGGACACGAGCAGTACTTC.